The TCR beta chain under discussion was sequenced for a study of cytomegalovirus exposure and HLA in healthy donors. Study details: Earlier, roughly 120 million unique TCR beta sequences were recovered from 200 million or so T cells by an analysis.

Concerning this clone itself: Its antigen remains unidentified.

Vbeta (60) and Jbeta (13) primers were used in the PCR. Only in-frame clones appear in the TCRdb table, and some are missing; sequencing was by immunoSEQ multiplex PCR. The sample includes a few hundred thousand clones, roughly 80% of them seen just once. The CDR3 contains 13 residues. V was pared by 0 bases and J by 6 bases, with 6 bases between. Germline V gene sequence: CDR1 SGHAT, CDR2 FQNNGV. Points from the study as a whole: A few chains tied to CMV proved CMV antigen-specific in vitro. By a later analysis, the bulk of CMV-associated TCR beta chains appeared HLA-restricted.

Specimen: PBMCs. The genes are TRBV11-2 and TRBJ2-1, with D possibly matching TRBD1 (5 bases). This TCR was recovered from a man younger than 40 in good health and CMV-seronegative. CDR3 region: CASSLEQGNEQFF. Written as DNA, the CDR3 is TGTGCCAGCAGCTTAGAGCAGGGCAATGAGCAGTTCTTC. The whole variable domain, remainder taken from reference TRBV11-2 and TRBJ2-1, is EAGVAQSPRYKIIEKRQSVAFWCNPISGHATLYWYQQILGQGPKLLIQFQNNGVVDDSQLPKDRFSAERLKGVDSTLKIQPAKLEDSAVYLCASSLEQGNEQFFGPGTRLTVL.